Following are 16 T cell receptor beta chains from one sample sequenced in a study of patients and donors after allogeneic stem cell transplantation. MiXCR, run by TCRdb on the RT-PCR reads, gives a single entry per CDR3 protein. Among 400,000 to 500,000 distinct CDR3 sequences listed, roughly 16% were seen once. Sequenced sample: blood, either unsorted or a sorted T cell fraction (not recorded which). These receptor sequences come from a human donor who was either an allogeneic HSCT recipient or a stem cell or donor lymphocyte infusion donor (not recorded which). It is not recorded whose cells these are; they may come from a transplant donor.

The rearrangement uses TRBV12-3 or TRBV12-4 and TRBJ1-1, with D hard to call. The CDR3 spans 13 residues. Between the trimmed V and J ends, which lost 5 bases and 5 bases, there was a span of 12 bases. The DNA for the CDR3 is TGTGCCAGCAGTCCGGACCCAGGAACTGAAGCTTTCTTT. It translates to CASSPDPGTEAFF.

The CDR3 loop is CASSARESVNTEAFF. The CDR3 region has the DNA TGTGCCAGCAGTGCCCGGGAATCGGTCAACACTGAAGCTTTCTTT. This sequence joins TRBV12-3 or TRBV12-4 and TRBJ1-1; D is ambiguous. Trimming stripped 5 bases from V and 2 bases from J, with 15 bases between. The CDR3 contains 15 residues.

The J gene is TRBJ1-2, the V gene TRBV7-8; 9 positions match TRBD1. The CDR3 runs 16 residues. The germline CDR1 and CDR2 sequences are SGHVS and FQNEAQ. J was trimmed by 4 bases and V by 1 base; bases with no gene match: 7. The CDR3 region has the DNA TGTGCCAGCAGCTTAGAGGGGACAGGGTCGATCTATGGCTACACCTTC. It encodes CASSLEGTGSIYGYTF. Complete variable domain (other parts from reference TRBV7-8 and TRBJ1-2): GAGVSQSPRYKVAKRGQDVALRCDPISGHVSLFWYQQALGQGPEFLTYFQNEAQLDKSGLPSDRFFAERPEGSVSTLKIQRTQQEDSAVYLCASSLEGTGSIYGYTFGSGTRLTVV.

The rearrangement joins TRBV27 to TRBJ2-5; 7 bases map to TRBD1. Germline V gene sequence: CDR1 MNHEY, CDR2 SMNVEV (reference sequence). The CDR3 is made up of 15 amino acids. V lost 7 bases, J lost 3 bases, and 11 bases stayed unmatched. The CDR3, as DNA: TGTGCCAGCAAGGGGGCAGGGGGTGGGGAAGAGACCCAGTACTTC. Translating gives CASKGAGGGEETQYF.

This clonotype has a handful of counts. The chain uses TRBV7-8 and TRBJ2-1; the match to TRBD1 covers 12 bases. The CDR3 is 16 amino acids. Germline V lookup: CDR1 SGHVS, CDR2 FQNEAQ. V lost 1 base, J lost 7 bases, and 5 bases stayed unmatched. As DNA, the CDR3 is TGTGCCAGCAGCTTAGTTGGGACAGGGGGCTGGAATGAGCAGTTCTTC. It specifies CASSLVGTGGWNEQFF.

This clonotype was seen a handful of times. The gene calls are TRBV3-1 and TRBJ1-6; no clear D gene. This CDR3 has 13 residues. The germline V gene encodes CDR1 LGHDT and CDR2 YNNKEL (reference sequence). V was cut by 0 bases and J by 11 bases, with 8 bases left in between. The CDR3 loop is CASSQDGSPPLHF. Written as DNA, the CDR3 is TGTGCCAGCAGCCAAGATGGAAGCCCACCCCTCCACTTT. Filled out from reference TRBV3-1 and TRBJ1-6, the complete variable domain reads DTAVSQTPKYLVTQMGNDKSIKCEQNLGHDTMYWYKQDSKKFLKIMFSYNNKELIINETVPNRFSPKSPDKAHLNLHINSLELGDSAVYFCASSQDGSPPLHFGNGTRLTVT.

The chain links TRBV11-2 to TRBJ2-3; D is perhaps TRBD1 or TRBD2 (6 bases each). This CDR3 has 16 residues. In germline, CDR1 is SGHAT, CDR2 FQNNGV. Trimming stripped 1 base from V and 3 bases from J, with 14 bases between. CDR3 protein: CASSLGGGGRTDTQYF. The CDR3 nucleotides are TGTGCCAGCAGCTTAGGAGGGGGAGGACGGACAGATACGCAGTATTTT.

This clonotype appeared many times. The rearrangement links TRBV10-3 to TRBJ1-1; D is ambiguous. Germline assignment: CDR1 ENHRY and CDR2 SYGVKD. The CDR3 has 15 residues. V was clipped by 7 bases and J by 4 bases, with 19 bases between them. The CDR3 region is CAINSDDRLVTEAFF. The CDR3, as DNA: TGTGCCATCAACTCCGACGACCGGTTAGTCACTGAAGCTTTCTTT.

The chain carries TRBV7-2 and TRBJ1-4, with D tentatively TRBD1 (6 bases). The CDR3 extends over 15 amino acids. Trimming took off 5 bases at V and 4 bases at J, with 14 bases between the two ends. Germline CDR1 and CDR2: SGHTA and FQGNSA. For the CDR3, the DNA is TGTGCCAGCAGCCCAGCCAGGGGCCTTAATGAAAAACTGTTTTTT. Translated, it gives CASSPARGLNEKLFF.

The V call is TRBV21-1, the J call TRBJ1-1; the D call TRBD1 from the table was never checked on the DNA. TRBV21-1 is an annotated pseudogene. CDR3 length: 14 residues. The CDR3 sequence: CASSNRGANTEAFF. The CDR3 DNA is TGTGCCAGCAGCAATAGGGGCGCGAACACTGAAGCTTTCTTT.

The chain links TRBV24-1 to TRBJ1-2; D gene unclear. Per germline, CDR1 KGHDR and CDR2 SFDVKD. V was trimmed by 0 bases and J by 11 bases, leaving 6 bases between them. The CDR3 is 11 amino acids. CDR3 nucleotides: TGTGCCACCAGTGATTTGGGGCAGTACACCTTC. This encodes CATSDLGQYTF.

The gene calls are TRBV24-1 and TRBJ2-2; 12 positions match TRBD1. Germline CDR1 and CDR2: KGHDR and SFDVKD. CDR3 length: 16 residues. V was clipped by 5 bases and J by 7 bases; unmatched bases: 7. The DNA for the CDR3 is TGTGCCACCAGTGCACAGGGGACAGGGGGCTTCGGGGAGCTGTTTTTT. Translated: CATSAQGTGGFGELFF.

The V gene is TRBV29-1, the J gene TRBJ1-2; no clear D gene. The V gene lost 4 bases and the J gene lost 8 bases, with 20 bases spanning the gap. The CDR3 extends over 14 amino acids. Germline lookup yields CDR1 SQVTM and CDR2 ANQGSEA. The CDR3 DNA sequence: TGCAGCGTTGTAAGGGAAAACGAGATCTTCGGCTACACCTTC. The encoded protein is CSVVRENEIFGYTF. The full variable domain, rest sourced from reference TRBV29-1 and TRBJ1-2, is SAVISQKPSRDICQRGTSLTIQCQVDSQVTMMFWYRQQPGQSLTLIATANQGSEATYESGFVIDKFPISRPNLTFSTLTVSNMSPEDSSIYLCSVVRENEIFGYTFGSGTRLTVV.

This clonotype was counted only a few times. The chain is built from TRBV7-2 and TRBJ2-2; a possible D gene is TRBD2 (6 bases). Trimming removed 2 bases at V and 6 bases at J, with 10 bases between. CDR3 length equals 14 residues. The germline V gene has CDR1 SGHTA and CDR2 FQGNSA. CDR3 coding DNA: TGTGCCAGCAGCTTATTCGGGACTCCCGGGGAGCTGTTTTTT. Protein product: CASSLFGTPGELFF. The variable domain in full, completed from reference TRBV7-2 and TRBJ2-2, reads GAGVSQSPSNKVTEKGKDVELRCDPISGHTALYWYRQSLGQGLEFLIYFQGNSAPDKSGLPSDRFSAERTGGSVSTLTIQRTQQEDSAVYLCASSLFGTPGELFFGEGSRLTVL.

This clonotype was recorded a few times. V is TRBV4-1 and J is TRBJ2-7; D unresolved. This CDR3 region has 13 residues. Germline loops: CDR1 MGHRA, CDR2 YSYEKL. Trimming pared 3 bases from V and 6 bases from J, leaving 12 bases between. CDR3 DNA: TGCGCCAGCAGCCAGATCCCCCTGGCCGAGCAGTACTTC. It encodes CASSQIPLAEQYF.

The chain carries TRBV18 and TRBJ1-3, with no clear D. Germline V gene data show CDR1 as KGHSH and CDR2 as LQKENI. This CDR3 has 11 amino acids. The V end lost 1 base, the J end lost 8 bases, and 3 bases lay between the germline ends. The CDR3 DNA follows: TGTGCCAGCTCACCACTGGACACCATATATTTT. Protein sequence: CASSPLDTIYF.